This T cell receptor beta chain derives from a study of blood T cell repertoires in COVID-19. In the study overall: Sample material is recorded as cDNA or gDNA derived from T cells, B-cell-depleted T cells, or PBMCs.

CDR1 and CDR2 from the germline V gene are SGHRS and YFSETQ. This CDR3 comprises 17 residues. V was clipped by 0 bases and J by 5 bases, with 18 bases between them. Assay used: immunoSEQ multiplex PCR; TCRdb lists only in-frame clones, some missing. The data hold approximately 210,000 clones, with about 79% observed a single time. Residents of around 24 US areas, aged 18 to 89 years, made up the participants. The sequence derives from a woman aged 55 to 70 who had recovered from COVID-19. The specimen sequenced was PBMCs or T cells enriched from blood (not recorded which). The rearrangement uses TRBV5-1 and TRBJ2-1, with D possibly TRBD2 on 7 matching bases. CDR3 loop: CASSLGAGTGGHNEQFF. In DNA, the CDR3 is TGCGCCAGCAGCTTGGGCGCGGGCACGGGGGGCCACAATGAGCAGTTCTTC. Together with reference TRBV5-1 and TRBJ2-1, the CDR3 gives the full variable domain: KAGVTQTPRYLIKTRGQQVTLSCSPISGHRSVSWYQQTPGQGLQFLFEYFSETQRNKGNFPGRFSGRQFSNSRSEMNVSTLELGDSALYLCASSLGAGTGGHNEQFFGPGTRLTVL.